These T cell receptor beta chains were read from a single sample in a study of Ad26.COV2.S vaccination and SARS-CoV-2 variants. Generated by immunoSEQ multiplex PCR, the TCRdb table keeps only in-frame clones and is missing some. The table lists under 600,000 clones, about 88% of them singletons, with about 1.5% in the top ten. Sample: peripheral blood, taken in a trial of Ad26.COV2.S vaccine versus placebo. These receptors originate from a person aged 18 to 59 who received the Ad26.COV2.S COVID-19 vaccine or a placebo. Both conserved end residues are part of each CDR3. The D gene is left open where the match is weak. Some rows mark clone size as missing; the rest say once, few, many or name a class of expanded clone.

d_call	clone_size	j_call	v_call	cdr3_aa	cdr3_nt
NA	NA	TRBJ2-7	TRBV10-2	CASSPGLGVHEQYF	TGCGCCAGCTCCCCGGGACTCGGGGTCCACGAGCAGTACTTC
NA	NA	TRBJ1-5	TRBV10-3	CAISDDTSNQPQHF	TGTGCCATCAGTGATGACACAAGCAATCAGCCCCAGCATTTT
NA	NA	TRBJ1-3	TRBV6-5	CASSQPAGNTIYF	TGTGCCAGCAGTCAACCCGCTGGAAACACCATATATTTT
NA	NA	TRBJ2-1	TRBV19	CASSMFHYASYNEQFF	TGTGCCAGTAGTATGTTTCACTACGCCTCCTACAATGAGCAGTTCTTC
NA	NA	TRBJ1-1	TRBV30	CAWSKNRLNRGGGTEAFF	TGTGCCTGGAGTAAAAACCGGCTTAATCGTGGAGGGGGCACTGAAGCTTTCTTT
NA	NA	TRBJ2-2	TRBV2	CASSEADPGLRFWGAGELFF	TGTGCCAGCAGTGAAGCCGACCCAGGGTTGAGATTTTGGGGCGCCGGGGAGCTGTTTTTT
NA	NA	TRBJ1-2	TRBV13	CASSSRDTASGYTF	TGTGCCAGCAGCTCCCGGGACACAGCCAGTGGCTACACCTTC
TRBD1	NA	TRBJ1-2	TRBV10-3	CAIRGTGQDYGYTF	TGTGCCATCAGGGGGACAGGGCAAGACTATGGCTACACCTTC
TRBD1	NA	TRBJ1-2	TRBV6-6	CASRPITGEEGGYTF	TGTGCCAGCAGACCGATCACAGGGGAGGAGGGTGGCTACACCTTC
NA	NA	TRBJ1-3	TRBV18	CASSTSQSSGNTIYF	TGTGCCAGCTCAACATCACAGAGCTCTGGAAACACCATATATTTT
TRBD1	NA	TRBJ1-6	TRBV7-9	CASSIRDRGNSPLHF	TGTGCCAGCAGCATCCGGGACAGGGGGAATTCACCCCTCCACTTT
NA	NA	TRBJ2-6	TRBV13	CASSSTRGRSSGANVLTF	TGTGCCAGCAGCTCTACTAGGGGCCGGTCGTCTGGGGCCAACGTCCTGACTTTC
TRBD2	NA	TRBJ2-3	TRBV6-1	CASSEVGGGAVTDTQYF	TGTGCCAGCAGTGAAGTCGGCGGGGGGGCAGTCACAGATACGCAGTATTTT
TRBD2	NA	TRBJ2-1	TRBV2	CASSGVIAGIIF	TGTGCCAGCAGTGGGGTTATAGCGGGAATAATCTTC
NA	NA	TRBJ2-5	TRBV5-1	CASSLGAVQETQYF	TGCGCCAGCAGCTTGGGGGCGGTCCAAGAGACCCAGTACTTC
NA	NA	TRBJ1-5	TRBV19	CASSHDLKSTYSNQPQHF	TGTGCCAGTAGTCACGACCTAAAGTCTACCTATAGCAATCAGCCCCAGCATTTT
NA	NA	TRBJ1-3	TRBV28	CASSPGFTGNTIYF	TGTGCCAGCAGCCCGGGATTTACTGGAAACACCATATATTTT
NA	NA	TRBJ2-1	TRBV9	CASSEGGNEQFF	TGTGCCAGCAGCGAAGGGGGGAATGAGCAGTTCTTC
TRBD1	NA	TRBJ1-4	TRBV18	CASSGDRVDNEKLFF	TGTGCCAGCTCAGGAGACAGGGTCGATAATGAAAAACTGTTTTTT
TRBD2	NA	TRBJ2-7	TRBV6-5	CASREGGPRGEQYF	TGTGCCAGCAGGGAGGGAGGGCCTCGGGGCGAGCAGTACTTC
NA	NA	TRBJ2-3	TRBV5-1	CASSLGLGLSTDTQYF	TGCGCCAGCAGCCTAGGACTGGGTTTAAGCACAGATACGCAGTATTTT
NA	NA	TRBJ1-1	TRBV5-1	CASSPNQGRNTEAFF	TGCGCCAGCAGCCCCAACCAGGGAAGAAACACTGAAGCTTTCTTT
NA	NA	TRBJ2-5	TRBV5-1	CASSLTKPGETQYF	TGCGCCAGCAGCTTGACGAAACCAGGAGAGACCCAGTACTTC
NA	NA	TRBJ1-3	TRBV6-5	CASHTGSSGNTIYF	TGTGCCAGCCATACAGGGAGCTCTGGAAACACCATATATTTT
TRBD1	NA	TRBJ1-4	TRBV5-1	CASSKPGQRNEKLFF	TGCGCCAGCAGCAAACCGGGACAGCGGAATGAAAAACTGTTTTTT
NA	NA	TRBJ1-2	TRBV6-5	CASSYSPGQNYGYTF	TGTGCCAGCAGTTACTCCCCAGGACAGAATTATGGCTACACCTTC
TRBD2	few	TRBJ2-7	TRBV5-1	CASSLALASGASYEQYF	TGCGCCAGCAGCTTGGCCCTGGCTAGCGGGGCTTCCTACGAGCAGTACTTC
NA	NA	TRBJ2-3	TRBV10-3	CAIRGTTDTQYF	TGTGCCATCAGGGGGACCACAGATACGCAGTATTTT
TRBD1	few	TRBJ2-7	TRBV7-6	CASSQSDRVLFYEQYF	TGTGCCAGCAGCCAATCCGACAGGGTACTCTTCTACGAGCAGTACTTC
NA	NA	TRBJ2-2	TRBV30	CAWSLNVATGELFF	TGTGCCTGGAGTTTAAACGTGGCCACCGGGGAGCTGTTTTTT